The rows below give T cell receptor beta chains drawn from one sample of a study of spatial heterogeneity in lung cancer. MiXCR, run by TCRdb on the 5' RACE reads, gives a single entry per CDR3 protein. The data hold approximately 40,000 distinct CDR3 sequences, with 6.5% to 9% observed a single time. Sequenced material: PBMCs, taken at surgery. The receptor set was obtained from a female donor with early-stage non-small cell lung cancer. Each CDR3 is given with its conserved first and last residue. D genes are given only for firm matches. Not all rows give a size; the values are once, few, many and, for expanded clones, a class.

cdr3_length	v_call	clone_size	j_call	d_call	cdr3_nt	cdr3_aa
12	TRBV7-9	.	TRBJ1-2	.	TGTGCCAGCAGCTTAATGGGGGCTGGCTACACCTTC	CASSLMGAGYTF
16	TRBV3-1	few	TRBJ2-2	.	TGTGCCAGCAGCCAAGCTCCTTCCGCGAACACCGGGGAGCTGTTTTTT	CASSQAPSANTGELFF
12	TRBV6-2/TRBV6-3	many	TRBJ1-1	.	TGTGCCAGCAGTCTAAGGAGGACTGAAGCTTTCTTT	CASSLRRTEAFF
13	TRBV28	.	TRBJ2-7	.	TGTGCCAGCACAAATTTTTGGGACCACGAGCAGTACTTC	CASTNFWDHEQYF
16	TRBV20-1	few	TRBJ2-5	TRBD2	TGCAGTGCTAGGGGGCTAGCGGGAGCAGTATCGGAGACCCAGTACTTC	CSARGLAGAVSETQYF
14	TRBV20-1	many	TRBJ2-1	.	TGCAGTGTCCCGAAACTGGGCTCCTACAATGAGCAGTTCTTC	CSVPKLGSYNEQFF
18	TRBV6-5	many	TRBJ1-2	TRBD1	TGTGCCAGCAGTTACGAGTTCGGGACAGGGCCTACTAACTATGGCTACACCTTC	CASSYEFGTGPTNYGYTF
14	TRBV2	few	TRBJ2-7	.	TGTGCCAGCAGTGGACAAAGCGGCACCTACGAGCAGTACTTC	CASSGQSGTYEQYF
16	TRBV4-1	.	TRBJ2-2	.	TGCGCCAGCAGCCAAGAAGGGGGGCGAATGACCGGGGAGCTGTTTTTT	CASSQEGGRMTGELFF
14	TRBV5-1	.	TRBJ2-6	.	TGCGCCAGCAGATCATACTCTGGGGCCAACGTCCTGACTTTC	CASRSYSGANVLTF
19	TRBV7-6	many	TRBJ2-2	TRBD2	TGTGCCAGCAGCTTCCTTCCACTAGCGGGAGGCCCGAGCACCGGGGAGCTGTTTTTT	CASSFLPLAGGPSTGELFF
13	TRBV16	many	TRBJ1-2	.	TGTGCCAGCAGTCCCGACAGTGACTATGGCTACACCTTC	CASSPDSDYGYTF
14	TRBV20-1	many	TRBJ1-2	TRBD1	TGCAGTGCTCCTAAACAGGGGGCCGGCTATGGCTACACCTTC	CSAPKQGAGYGYTF
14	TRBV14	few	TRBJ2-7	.	TGTGCCAGCAGCCAAGCAGGCAGGGCCTACGAGCAGTACTTC	CASSQAGRAYEQYF
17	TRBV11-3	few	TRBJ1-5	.	TGTGCCAGCAGCTTAGATAAGGAGACAGAGAGGAGTCAGCCCCAGCATTTT	CASSLDKETERSQPQHF
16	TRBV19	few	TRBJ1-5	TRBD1	TGTGCCAGTCCCTTAAAGACAGGGGAAGCCAATCAGCCCCAGCATTTT	CASPLKTGEANQPQHF
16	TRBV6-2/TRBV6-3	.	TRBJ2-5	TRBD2	TGTGCCAGCAGAAGCGGGGGACCTCCTTCGGTAGAGACCCAGTACTTC	CASRSGGPPSVETQYF
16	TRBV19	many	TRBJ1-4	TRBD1	TGTGCCAGTAGTCTGACAGGGGATCGTGTTAATGAAAAACTGTTTTTT	CASSLTGDRVNEKLFF
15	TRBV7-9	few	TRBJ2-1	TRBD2	TGTGCCAGCAGCCCGACTAGCGGGGGGTGGAATGAGCAGTTCTTC	CASSPTSGGWNEQFF
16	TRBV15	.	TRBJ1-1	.	TGTGCCACCAGCAGAGATCTAAGGGCAGGGAACACTGAAGCTTTCTTT	CATSRDLRAGNTEAFF
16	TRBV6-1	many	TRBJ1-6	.	TGTGCCAGCAGTGAAGCACCAATGGGGTCGGGGACACCCCTCCACTTT	CASSEAPMGSGTPLHF
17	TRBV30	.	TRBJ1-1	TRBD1	TGTGCCTGGAGACGGGACCCGGACAGGGCCCTGAACACTGAAGCTTTCTTT	CAWRRDPDRALNTEAFF
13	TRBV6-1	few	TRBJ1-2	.	TGTGCCACTCCACTTACTCTGAACTATGGCTACACCTTC	CATPLTLNYGYTF
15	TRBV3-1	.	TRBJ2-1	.	TGTGCCAGCAGCCGAACTGAGAGCTCCTACAATGAGCAGTTCTTC	CASSRTESSYNEQFF
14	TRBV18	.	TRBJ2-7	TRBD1	TGTGCCAGCTCACCAGGGACAGGGGGTACCGAGCAGTACTTC	CASSPGTGGTEQYF
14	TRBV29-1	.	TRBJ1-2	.	TGCAGCGCCGGGACATCGACAGTTTACTATGGCTACACCTTC	CSAGTSTVYYGYTF
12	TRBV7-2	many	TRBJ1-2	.	TGTGCCAGCAGCTTTCTAAGAGATGGCTACACCTTC	CASSFLRDGYTF
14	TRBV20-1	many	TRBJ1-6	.	TGCAGTGCTAGACCGTTCTCCTATAATTCACCCCTCCACTTT	CSARPFSYNSPLHF
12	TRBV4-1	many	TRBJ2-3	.	TGCGCCAGCAGCCAAGTAATAGATACGCAGTATTTT	CASSQVIDTQYF
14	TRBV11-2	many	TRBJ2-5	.	TGTGCCAGCAGCTTAGCGCTAGCGTCGGGGGCCCAGTACTTC	CASSLALASGAQYF
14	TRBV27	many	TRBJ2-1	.	TGTGCCACCTCTAGGGGGGACTCCTACAATGAGCAGTTCTTC	CATSRGDSYNEQFF
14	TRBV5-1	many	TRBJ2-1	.	TGCGCCAGCAGCAGGGGGGACTCCAGGAATGAGCAGTTCTTC	CASSRGDSRNEQFF
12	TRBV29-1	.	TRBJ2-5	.	TGCAGCGTTGTGGCGCTCCGGGAGACCCAGTACTTC	CSVVALRETQYF
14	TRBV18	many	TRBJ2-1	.	TGTGCCAGCTCACAGACCGGGACCCCTATGGGGCAGTTCTTC	CASSQTGTPMGQFF
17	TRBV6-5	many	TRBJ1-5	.	TGTGCCAGCAATCCTGGACGATATAATGCGGGCAATCAGCCCCAGCATTTT	CASNPGRYNAGNQPQHF
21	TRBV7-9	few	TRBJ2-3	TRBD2	TGTGCCAGCAGCTTACCCTCTCGGGGGCATAGCGGGGACAAACCCACAGATACGCAGTATTTT	CASSLPSRGHSGDKPTDTQYF
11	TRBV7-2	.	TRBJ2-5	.	TGTGCCAGCAGCTTATTTGAGACCCAGTACTTC	CASSLFETQYF
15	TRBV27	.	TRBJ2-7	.	TGTGCCAGCAGTACGGGGGCCAGGGGCACCTACGAGCAGTACTTC	CASSTGARGTYEQYF
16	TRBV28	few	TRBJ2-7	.	TGTGCCAGCAGTTTACCCCTAGCCTCCTCTATTTACGAGCAGTACTTC	CASSLPLASSIYEQYF
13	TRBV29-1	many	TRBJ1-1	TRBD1	TGCAGCGTCGCCGGACAGGTGAACACTGAAGCTTTCTTT	CSVAGQVNTEAFF
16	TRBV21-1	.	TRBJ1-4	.	TGTGCCAGCAGCAAAGGGGAAGGGGACTGCGATGAAAAACTGTTTTTT	CASSKGEGDCDEKLFF
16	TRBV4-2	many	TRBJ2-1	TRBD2	TGTGCCAGCAGCCAAGTAGTGGGGACTAGCGGTCTAGAGCAGTTCTTC	CASSQVVGTSGLEQFF
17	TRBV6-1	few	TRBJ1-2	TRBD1	TGTGCCAGCAGTGAAATTGTCGGTCGGACAGGGCGCTATGGCTACACCTTC	CASSEIVGRTGRYGYTF
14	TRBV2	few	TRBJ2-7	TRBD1	TGTGCCAGCAGAAGACAGGGGGCTGTCTACGAGCAGTACTTC	CASRRQGAVYEQYF
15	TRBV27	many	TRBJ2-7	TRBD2	TGTGCCAGCAGACCCGAGCGGGAGGGGGCCTACGAGCAGTACTTC	CASRPEREGAYEQYF
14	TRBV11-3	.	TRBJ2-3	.	TGTGCCAGCAGCTTAGACCAGCGTGCAGATACGCAGTATTTT	CASSLDQRADTQYF
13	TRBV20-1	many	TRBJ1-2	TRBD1	TGCAGTGCTAGAACGGGACAGGGTTATGGCTACACCTTC	CSARTGQGYGYTF
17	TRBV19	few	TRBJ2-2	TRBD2	TGTGCCAGTAGTACCCGGACTAGCGGGAGGATCACCGGGGAGCTGTTTTTT	CASSTRTSGRITGELFF
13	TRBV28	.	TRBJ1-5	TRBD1	TGTGCCAGTGGGACAGGGGAATATCAGCCCCAGCATTTT	CASGTGEYQPQHF
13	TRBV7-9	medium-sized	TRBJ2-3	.	TGTGCCAGCAGCTCCCCGGCGGCAGATACGCAGTATTTT	CASSSPAADTQYF
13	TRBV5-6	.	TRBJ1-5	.	TGTGCCAGCAGCGGCGCCAGGGGTCAGCCCCAGCATTTT	CASSGARGQPQHF
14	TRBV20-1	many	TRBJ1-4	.	TGCAGTGCGGCAATTGGCACTCTCGCCGAAAAACTGTTTTTT	CSAAIGTLAEKLFF
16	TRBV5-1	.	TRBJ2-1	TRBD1	TGCGCCAGCAGCTTGGATGAAGGGGGCAACTACAATGAGCAGTTCTTC	CASSLDEGGNYNEQFF